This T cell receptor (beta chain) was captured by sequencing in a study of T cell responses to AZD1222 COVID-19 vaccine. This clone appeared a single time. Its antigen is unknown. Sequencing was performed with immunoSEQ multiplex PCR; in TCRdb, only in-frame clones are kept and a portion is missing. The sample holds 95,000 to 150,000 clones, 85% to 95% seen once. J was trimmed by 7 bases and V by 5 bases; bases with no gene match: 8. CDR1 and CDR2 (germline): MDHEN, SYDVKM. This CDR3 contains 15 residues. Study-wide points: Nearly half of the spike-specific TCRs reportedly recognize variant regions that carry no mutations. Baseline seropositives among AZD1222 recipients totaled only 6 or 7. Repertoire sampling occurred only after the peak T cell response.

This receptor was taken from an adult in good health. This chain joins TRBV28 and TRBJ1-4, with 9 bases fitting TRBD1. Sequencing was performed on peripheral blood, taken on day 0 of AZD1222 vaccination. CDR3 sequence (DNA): TGTGCCAGCAGTCCAGCCGGGACAGGGCGTGAAAAACTGTTTTTT. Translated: CASSPAGTGREKLFF.